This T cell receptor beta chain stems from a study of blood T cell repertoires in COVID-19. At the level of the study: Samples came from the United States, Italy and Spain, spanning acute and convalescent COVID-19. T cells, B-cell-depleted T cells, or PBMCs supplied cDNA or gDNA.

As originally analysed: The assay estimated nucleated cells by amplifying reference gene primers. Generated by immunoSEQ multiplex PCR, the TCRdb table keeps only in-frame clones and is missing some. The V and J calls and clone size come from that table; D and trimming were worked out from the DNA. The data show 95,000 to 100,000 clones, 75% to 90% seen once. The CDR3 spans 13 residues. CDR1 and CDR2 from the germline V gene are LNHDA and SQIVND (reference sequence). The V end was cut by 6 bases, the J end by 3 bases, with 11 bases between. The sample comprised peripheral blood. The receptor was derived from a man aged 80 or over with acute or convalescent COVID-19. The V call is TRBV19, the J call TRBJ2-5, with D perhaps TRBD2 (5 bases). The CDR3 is CASSQNGKETQYF. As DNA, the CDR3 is TGTGCCAGTAGCCAGAACGGGAAAGAGACCCAGTACTTC.